This record covers a single T cell receptor beta chain. The sample originates from a study of blood T cell repertoires in COVID-19. Study information: Sources were T cells, B-cell-depleted T cells, or PBMCs; the material itself was cDNA or gDNA.

Cohort placement rested on clinical history that participants reported themselves. TCRdb's table, derived via immunoSEQ multiplex PCR, lists solely in-frame clones and lacks some. Among about 400,000 clones listed, around nine tenths were seen once. Germline CDR1 is SQVTM and CDR2 is ANQGSEA. With V trimmed by 7 bases and J by 4 bases, 6 bases remained unmatched. The CDR3 extends over 13 amino acids. Sequenced input: PBMCs or T cells enriched from blood (not recorded which). The V and J genes are TRBV29-1 and TRBJ2-7, with 11 bases fitting TRBD1. This receptor was taken from a woman in her 30s who had recovered from COVID-19. CDR3 bases: TGCAGCGCCACCGGGACAGGGGGGTACGAGCAGTACTTC. Translation gives CSATGTGGYEQYF.